Below, 15 T cell receptor beta chains from the same sample are listed, as sequenced in a study of shared clonotypes between healthy human individuals. Data came from immunoSEQ multiplex PCR; TCRdb stores just in-frame clones and leaves some out. The sample lists some 500,000 clones; roughly 85% were seen once. The specimen was PBMCs. The receptors stem from a middle-aged woman in good health. Some clones in this sample may be carry-over from other donors' samples.

This chain connects TRBV19 to TRBJ2-1; 9 bases agree with TRBD2. The CDR3 length is 14 residues. Trimming removed 4 bases from V and 9 bases from J; junction bases left unmatched: 7. Germline CDR1 LNHDA, CDR2 SQIVND (reference sequence). The CDR3 sequence is CASSNGGRAGEQFF. The CDR3 DNA is TGTGCCAGTAGTAACGGCGGGAGGGCCGGTGAGCAGTTCTTC.

CDR3 sequence (DNA): TGTGCCAGCAGCCTCGACAGGGGCAATTCACCCCTCCACTTT. Its protein is CASSLDRGNSPLHF. This chain joins TRBV5-4 and TRBJ1-6, with TRBD1 matching 8 bases. The CDR3 covers 14 residues. V was clipped by 4 bases and J by 7 bases; unmatched bases: 4. Germline assignment: CDR1 SGHNT and CDR2 YYREEE (reference sequence).

This clone was counted many times. V usage is TRBV5-5 and J usage is TRBJ2-7; 7 bases align to TRBD2. The CDR3 is 15 residues long. J gave up 1 base and V 4 bases, and 8 bases lay outside the gene matches. The germline V gene has CDR1 SGHKS and CDR2 YYEKEE (reference sequence). In DNA, the CDR3 is TGTGCCAGCAGCCCGGGCTGGGGGGGGTCCTACGAGCAGTACTTC. Its protein product is CASSPGWGGSYEQYF.

This clone was counted between two and nine times. This rearrangement joins TRBV5-1 to TRBJ1-2; D not certain. Germline lookup yields CDR1 SGHRS and CDR2 YFSETQ. The CDR3 covers 15 residues. The V end was cut by 0 bases, the J end by 2 bases, with 11 bases between. CDR3 residues: CASSLDTGPNYGYTF. The CDR3 DNA follows: TGCGCCAGCAGCTTGGATACGGGCCCCAACTATGGCTACACCTTC.

The chain has TRBV4-1 and TRBJ2-7, with a tentative D call TRBD1 (5 bases). Trimming removed 0 bases at V and 0 bases at J, with 9 bases between. The germline gives CDR1 MGHRA, CDR2 YSYEKL. The CDR3 runs to 15 residues. CDR3 bases: TGCGCCAGCAGCCAAGAGAGACAGAACTCCTACGAGCAGTACTTC. Protein product: CASSQERQNSYEQYF.

Worth noting for this clone: At one end, the junction sequence differs from germline, possibly due to a read error. The chain has TRBV7-9 and TRBJ1-1; possible D gene TRBD1, 6 bases. CDR1 is SEHNR, CDR2 FQNEAQ, per germline (reference sequence). The CDR3 runs 14 residues. In DNA form, the CDR3 reads TGTGCCGGCAGCTTAAGACAGGTGGGCACTGAAGCTTTCTTT. As protein: CAGSLRQVGTEAFF.

As DNA, the CDR3 is TGTGCCTGGAGCGCAGACAGCCCCAATCAGCCCCAGCATTTT. It translates to CAWSADSPNQPQHF. The chain joins TRBV30 to TRBJ1-5, with D maybe TRBD1 (5 bases). There are 14 residues in the CDR3. Trimming took off 3 bases at V and 3 bases at J, with 12 bases between the two ends. Germline-derived CDR1 and CDR2 are GTSNPN and SVGIG (reference sequence).

Only one count was recorded for this clone. The chain carries TRBV30 and TRBJ2-1, with D possibly being TRBD2 (6 bases). The V gene's germline CDR1 is GTSNPN and CDR2 SVGIG (reference sequence). With 2 bases removed from V and 8 bases from J, the gap between germline ends came to 10 bases. This CDR3 is built from 12 residues. The CDR3 DNA is TGTGCCTGGAGTCGGCGGGACCATGAGCAGTTCTTC. It codes for CAWSRRDHEQFF.

The CDR3 nucleotides read TGTGCCAGTAGTATAGCGGGACTAGCGGGAGTAGGCGCCTACAATGAGCAGTTCTTC. This sequence encodes CASSIAGLAGVGAYNEQFF. V is TRBV19 and J is TRBJ2-1; 14 nucleotides line up with TRBD2. This CDR3 region has 19 residues. Trimming removed 1 base from V and 2 bases from J; junction bases left unmatched: 7. Germline-derived CDR1 and CDR2 are LNHDA and SQIVND (reference sequence).

The V call is TRBV6-6, the J call TRBJ2-2, with D hard to call. V lost 3 bases to trimming and J lost 3 bases, with 5 bases between them. Germline V gene data show CDR1 as MNHNY and CDR2 as SVGAGI (reference sequence). This CDR3 has 13 amino acids. The CDR3 DNA reads TGTGCCAGCAGTTATGTGGACACCGGGGAGCTGTTTTTT. Protein: CASSYVDTGELFF.

V and J are TRBV5-1 and TRBJ2-7; D gene uncertain. This CDR3 is 15 amino acids long. Trimming removed 3 bases at V and 0 bases at J, with 13 bases between. Germline CDR1 and CDR2: SGHRS and YFSETQ. CDR3 DNA: TGCGCCAGCAGCTCAACGACTCACAGCTCCTACGAGCAGTACTTC. It specifies CASSSTTHSSYEQYF.

The chain couples TRBV27 to TRBJ2-7; 9 bases are a match to TRBD2. Germline CDR1 MNHEY, CDR2 SMNVEV (reference sequence). There are 16 residues in the CDR3. With 3 bases clipped from V and 5 bases from J, the junction kept 11 bases outside the gene matches. CDR3 protein: CASSFRREGPANEQYF. For the CDR3, the DNA is TGTGCCAGCAGTTTTCGGCGGGAGGGCCCAGCAAACGAGCAGTACTTC.

The gene calls are TRBV7-9 and TRBJ2-5; perhaps TRBD2 as D (5 bases). Trimming took off 5 bases at V and 1 base at J, with 11 bases between the two ends. The CDR3 spans 14 residues. Germline lookup yields CDR1 SEHNR and CDR2 FQNEAQ (reference sequence). Written as DNA, the CDR3 is TGTGCCAGCAGCCTTACTAGTTTCCAAGAGACCCAGTACTTC. Its translation: CASSLTSFQETQYF.

On this clone: Other DNA variants within this sample encode the same CDR3. The chain couples TRBV9 to TRBJ1-3; D remains unclear. Trimming stripped 0 bases from V and 4 bases from J, with 2 bases between. CDR3 length: 12 residues. Germline V gene sequence: CDR1 SGDLS, CDR2 YYNGEE. DNA of the CDR3: TGTGCCAGCAGCGTAGGCGGAAACACCATATATTTT. Its protein is CASSVGGNTIYF.

The J gene is TRBJ2-7, the V gene TRBV28; D gene unclear. V lost 8 bases, J lost 4 bases, and 12 bases lay in between. Germline V gene data show CDR1 as MDHEN and CDR2 as SYDVKM. CDR3 size: 12 residues. The CDR3 protein is CASRALGYEQYF. The DNA of the CDR3 is TGTGCCAGCCGGGCCCTGGGGTACGAGCAGTACTTC.